The 24 T cell receptor beta chains below were found in one sample sequenced in a study of cytomegalovirus exposure and HLA in healthy donors. The PCR employed 60 Vbeta primers together with 13 Jbeta primers. The table came from immunoSEQ multiplex PCR; TCRdb's copy has only in-frame clones and leaves some out. The sample lists some 220,000 clones, roughly 91% seen once, with about 1% in the top ten. The sequenced sample consisted of PBMCs. The receptors originated from a woman aged 18-29 years in good health and CMV-seronegative.

This clone was recorded only once. This chain connects TRBV7-2 to TRBJ2-1, with D perhaps matching TRBD2 (5 bases). Germline-derived CDR1 and CDR2 are SGHTA and FQGNSA. CDR3 length: 16 residues. V lost 7 bases to trimming and J lost 5 bases, with 21 bases between them. The chain's CDR3 is CASNSQTGLGNNEQFF. The CDR3 nucleotides read TGTGCCAGCAACTCGCAAACGGGTCTCGGGAACAATGAGCAGTTCTTC.

The rearrangement uses TRBV6-5 and TRBJ2-2; weak D call: TRBD1 (6 bases). Trimming pared 2 bases from V and 2 bases from J, leaving 6 bases between. This CDR3 contains 14 residues. Germline V gene data show CDR1 as MNHEY and CDR2 as SVGAGI. CDR3 bases: TGTGCCAGCAGTTACGGGGGCAACACCGGGGAGCTGTTTTTT. Translated: CASSYGGNTGELFF.

The CDR3 nucleotides read TGTGCCAGCAGCACCGGACTAGCGGCGCCCCTAGAGCAGTTCTTC. Protein sequence: CASSTGLAAPLEQFF. The chain uses TRBV13 and TRBJ2-1, with 10 nucleotides matching TRBD2. V gave up 5 bases and J gave up 10 bases; unmatched junction bases: 11. CDR1 PRHDT and CDR2 FYEKMQ come from the germline V gene (reference sequence). This CDR3 is built from 15 residues. Full variable domain (outside the CDR3, taken from reference TRBV13 and TRBJ2-1): AAGVIQSPRHLIKEKRETATLKCYPIPRHDTVYWYQQGPGQDPQFLISFYEKMQSDKGSIPDRFSAQQFSDYHSELNMSSLELGDSALYFCASSTGLAAPLEQFFGPGTRLTVL.

The chain is built from TRBV6-6 and TRBJ2-3; a weak D match, TRBD2 (5 bases). V lost 4 bases and J lost 2, with 13 bases in between. The V gene's germline CDR1 is MNHNY and CDR2 SVGAGI (reference sequence). CDR3 length: 15 residues. CDR3 DNA: TGTGCCAGCAGTTTTAAGCGGAGACTCACAGATACGCAGTATTTT. This sequence encodes CASSFKRRLTDTQYF.

The CDR3 here is CASSLVVQSTDTQYF. CDR3 coding DNA: TGTGCCAGCAGCTTAGTGGTTCAGAGCACAGATACGCAGTATTTT. The chain couples TRBV7-9 to TRBJ2-3; D unclear. Trimming removed 1 base at V and 0 bases at J, with 8 bases between. The germline gives CDR1 SEHNR, CDR2 FQNEAQ (reference sequence). This CDR3 is 15 amino acids long.

The chain is built from TRBV4-2 and TRBJ2-1; tentatively, D is TRBD1 (5 bases). The length of the CDR3 is 15 residues. Trimming pared 5 bases from V and 4 bases from J, leaving 15 bases between. The germline CDR1 and CDR2 sequences are LGHNA and YNFKEQ. CDR3 in amino acids: CASSAEDTLYNEQFF. The CDR3 coding sequence is TGTGCCAGCAGCGCCGAGGACACCCTATACAATGAGCAGTTCTTC.

There are a few counts of this clone. The rearrangement links TRBV29-1 to TRBJ1-3; 7 bases agree with TRBD1. The CDR3 has 14 residues. J lost 2 bases, V lost 3 bases, and 4 bases had no gene match. Per the germline V gene, CDR1 is SQVTM and CDR2 is ANQGSEA. The CDR3 coding sequence is TGCAGCGTTGAGGACCAGGGGGCTGGAAACACCATATATTTT. Its protein is CSVEDQGAGNTIYF.

The chain uses TRBV5-1 and TRBJ2-3, with 7 bases that match TRBD2. V shed 0 bases, J shed 3 bases, and the junction held 4 bases outside the gene matches. The CDR3 consists of 15 residues. Germline V gives CDR1 SGHRS, CDR2 YFSETQ. CDR3 DNA: TGCGCCAGCAGCTTGGAGCGGGGAGGGACAGATACGCAGTATTTT. The encoded protein is CASSLERGGTDTQYF.

V is TRBV18 and J is TRBJ2-7; D gene ambiguous. The CDR3 is 13 amino acids. V lost 4 bases and J 1 base, leaving 8 bases between the germline ends. The V gene's germline CDR1 is KGHSH and CDR2 LQKENI. CDR3 protein: CASSRDGSYEQYF. The CDR3 DNA reads as TGTGCCAGCTCACGAGACGGGTCCTACGAGCAGTACTTC.

The chain joins TRBV11-2 to TRBJ2-7; 10 positions match TRBD2. Germline CDR1 SGHAT, CDR2 FQNNGV. The ends lost 5 bases at V and 4 bases at J; junction bases unmatched: 5. The CDR3 runs 14 residues. The CDR3 loop is CASSRGTSAYEQYF. The CDR3 DNA reads as TGTGCCAGCAGCCGCGGGACTAGCGCTTACGAGCAGTACTTC.

In DNA form, the CDR3 reads TGCGCCAGCAGCTTGCTTCTTGAGGCGGCCTCGGGGGGCTACACCTTC. Residues: CASSLLLEAASGGYTF. The chain uses TRBV5-1 and TRBJ1-2, with unresolved D. The V gene's germline CDR1 is SGHRS and CDR2 YFSETQ. The V and J ends lost 1 base and 8 bases respectively, with 21 bases between them. There are 16 residues in the CDR3.

This rearrangement joins TRBV7-2 to TRBJ2-3, with TRBD2 matching over 10 bases. Germline CDR1 reads SGHTA; CDR2 reads FQGNSA. The CDR3 runs to 14 residues. The V and J ends lost 9 bases and 3 bases, in that order; junction bases with no gene match: 6. CDR3 bases: TGTGCCAGTGAGGATAGCGGGGGGACAGATACGCAGTATTTT. Its protein is CASEDSGGTDTQYF.

This clone appeared a few times. The sample holds other DNA sequences that translate to the same CDR3. The chain carries TRBV29-1 and TRBJ1-2; possible D gene TRBD1, 6 bases. CDR1 is SQVTM, CDR2 ANQGSEA, per germline. The CDR3 runs 12 residues. DNA of the CDR3: TGCAGTGGAGGACAGACCACCTATGGCTACACCTTC. Encoded protein: CSGGQTTYGYTF.

This sequence joins TRBV7-2 and TRBJ2-1; possible D gene TRBD2, 5 bases. This CDR3 has 18 residues. V was shortened by 2 bases and J by 0 bases, with 17 bases between the two germline ends. Germline V lookup: CDR1 SGHTA, CDR2 FQGNSA. The CDR3 loop reads CASSLSFQRSSSYNEQFF. The DNA of the CDR3 is TGTGCCAGCAGCTTAAGTTTTCAGCGGTCGAGCTCCTACAATGAGCAGTTCTTC.

This clone was seen more than once but under ten times. The V call is TRBV9, the J call TRBJ1-1; possible D gene TRBD1, 5 bases. Between the trimmed V and J ends, which lost 3 bases and 3 bases, there was a span of 12 bases. Germline CDR1 reads SGDLS; CDR2 reads YYNGEE. The CDR3 covers 14 residues. The CDR3 DNA sequence: TGTGCCAGCAGCGCCGGGACTGCGTACACTGAAGCTTTCTTT. Protein: CASSAGTAYTEAFF. Looking up the rest from reference TRBV9 and TRBJ1-1 gives the full variable domain: DSGVTQTPKHLITATGQRVTLRCSPRSGDLSVYWYQQSLDQGLQFLIQYYNGEERAKGNILERFSAQQFPDLHSELNLSSLELGDSALYFCASSAGTAYTEAFFGQGTRLTVV.

The chain recombines TRBV27 with TRBJ2-5; 8 nucleotides line up with TRBD2. V lost 5 bases and J lost 2; bases outside the gene matches: 13. Germline V gene data show CDR1 as MNHEY and CDR2 as SMNVEV (reference sequence). There are 17 residues in the CDR3. The CDR3 spells CASSPIAGMAPQETQYF. CDR3 in DNA: TGTGCCAGCAGTCCCATAGCGGGGATGGCCCCTCAAGAGACCCAGTACTTC.

The chain links TRBV9 to TRBJ2-4; TRBD2 matches at 16 bases. J was trimmed by 1 base and V by 4 bases; bases with no gene match: 5. This CDR3 spans 18 amino acids. Germline V gene data show CDR1 as SGDLS and CDR2 as YYNGEE. CDR3 in DNA: TGTGCCAGCAGCATCGGGACTAGCGGGGGGGTGGCCAAAAACATTCAGTACTTC. This codes for CASSIGTSGGVAKNIQYF.

CDR3 residues: CASSLGQANTEAFF. CDR3 coding DNA: TGTGCCAGCTCCCTGGGACAAGCTAACACTGAAGCTTTCTTT. The chain uses TRBV18 and TRBJ1-1; D might be TRBD1 (6 bases). Trimming removed 6 bases at V and 2 bases at J, with 13 bases between. The V gene's germline CDR1 is KGHSH and CDR2 LQKENI. CDR3 size: 14 residues.

The rearrangement joins TRBV5-4 to TRBJ2-1; the match to TRBD2 covers 9 bases. Looked up from germline, CDR1 is SGHNT and CDR2 is YYREEE (reference sequence). The CDR3 spans 17 residues. Trimming at V came to 0 bases and at J to 0 bases, leaving 4 bases not matched to a gene. CDR3 coding DNA: TGTGCCAGCAGCTTGGTAGGCGGGGGGGTCTCCTACAATGAGCAGTTCTTC. It encodes CASSLVGGGVSYNEQFF.

The chain couples TRBV5-1 to TRBJ2-6, with 8 bases identical to TRBD1. The J segment lost 0 bases and the V segment lost 1 base, leaving 9 bases of the junction unmatched. Per germline, CDR1 SGHRS and CDR2 YFSETQ. This CDR3 comprises 19 residues. CDR3 in DNA: TGCGCCAGCAGCTTGCGACGGACAGGGAGTAGCTCTGGGGCCAACGTCCTGACTTTC. It specifies CASSLRRTGSSSGANVLTF. Full variable domain (remainder filled in from reference TRBV5-1 and TRBJ2-6): KAGVTQTPRYLIKTRGQQVTLSCSPISGHRSVSWYQQTPGQGLQFLFEYFSETQRNKGNFPGRFSGRQFSNSRSEMNVSTLELGDSALYLCASSLRRTGSSSGANVLTFGAGSRLTVL.

The sample holds one count of this clone. The V call is TRBV7-2, the J call TRBJ1-2; 7 bases align to TRBD1. Germline values: CDR1 SGHTA, CDR2 FQGNSA. This CDR3 is 12 amino acids long. Trimming at V came to 5 bases and at J to 8 bases, leaving 5 bases not matched to a gene. The DNA for the CDR3 is TGTGCCAGCAGCGCCAACAGGGGAGGCTACACCTTC. Its translation is CASSANRGGYTF. The full variable domain, with the rest looked up from reference TRBV7-2 and TRBJ1-2, is GAGVSQSPSNKVTEKGKDVELRCDPISGHTALYWYRQSLGQGLEFLIYFQGNSAPDKSGLPSDRFSAERTGGSVSTLTIQRTQQEDSAVYLCASSANRGGYTFGSGTRLTVV.

The J gene is TRBJ2-2, the V gene TRBV18; D gene unclear. Germline V gene data show CDR1 as KGHSH and CDR2 as LQKENI. V was trimmed by 3 bases and J by 6 bases, leaving 8 bases between them. The CDR3 has 13 amino acids. The CDR3 coding sequence is TGTGCCAGCTCACCTCTAGTGTCCGGGGAGCTGTTTTTT. Translation gives CASSPLVSGELFF. The variable domain in full, with the rest retrieved from reference TRBV18 and TRBJ2-2, is NAGVMQNPRHLVRRRGQEARLRCSPMKGHSHVYWYRQLPEEGLKFMVYLQKENIIDESGMPKERFSAEFPKEGPSILRIQQVVRGDSAAYFCASSPLVSGELFFGEGSRLTVL.

This rearrangement joins TRBV5-4 to TRBJ1-2; the D gene is possibly TRBD1 (6 bases). The CDR3 has 16 amino acids. Germline assignment: CDR1 SGHNT and CDR2 YYREEE (reference sequence). Trimming stripped 2 bases from V and 2 bases from J, with 16 bases between. This CDR3 reads CASSLQGGGGNYGYTF. CDR3 coding DNA: TGTGCCAGCAGCTTACAGGGTGGAGGCGGGAACTATGGCTACACCTTC.

CDR3 nucleotides: TGTGCCAGCAGCTCACGACTAGCGGGAGGGCCGTTCCGGGCCGGGGAGCTGTTTTTT. Translation: CASSSRLAGGPFRAGELFF. V gene TRBV5-6 combines with J gene TRBJ2-2, with 14 bases matching TRBD2. This CDR3 is built from 19 residues. Per the germline V gene, CDR1 is SGHDT and CDR2 is YYEEEE. V was clipped by 3 bases and J by 6 bases; unmatched bases: 13.